Following are 30 T cell receptor beta chains from one sample sequenced in a study of shared clonotypes between healthy human individuals. Naive CD8 cells comprised CD45RO-negative, CCR7-positively selected cells, excluding terminally differentiated effector memory CD45RA+ cells. Some clones are missing from TCRdb's copy, which holds only in-frame ones; the method was immunoSEQ multiplex PCR. The sample has 2 million or so clones, approximately 95% seen once. The specimen was naive CD8+ T cells sorted from blood. The receptors come from a young man in good health.

The chain's CDR3 is CASTTLAGSDTIYF. The DNA for the CDR3 is TGTGCCAGCACCACCTTGGCAGGGAGTGACACCATATATTTT. This chain uses TRBV6-5 with TRBJ1-3; tentatively, D is TRBD1 (5 bases). Germline CDR1 MNHEY, CDR2 SVGAGI. The length of the CDR3 is 14 residues. V lost 7 bases and J 8 bases, leaving 18 bases between the germline ends.

The rearrangement links TRBV14 to TRBJ2-7, with TRBD1 identical over 9 bases. V shed 3 bases, J shed 3 bases, and the junction held 9 bases outside the gene matches. CDR3 length equals 16 residues. Germline CDR1 SGHDN, CDR2 FVKESK. The CDR3 region has the DNA TGTGCCAGCAGCCACCTACCGGGACAGGGTTTCTACGAGCAGTACTTC. This gives the protein CASSHLPGQGFYEQYF.

V gene TRBV6-1 combines with J gene TRBJ2-5, with 8 nucleotides matching TRBD2. V shed 8 bases, J shed 3 bases, and the junction held 11 bases outside the gene matches. The CDR3 has 15 amino acids. Germline V gene sequence: CDR1 MNHNS, CDR2 SASEGT. The CDR3 is CASVVFGGGEETQYF. DNA for the CDR3: TGTGCCAGCGTTGTCTTCGGGGGGGGCGAAGAGACCCAGTACTTC.

The chain joins TRBV27 to TRBJ2-3; maybe TRBD1 (6 bases). The CDR3 is 16 residues long. Germline CDR1 reads MNHEY; CDR2 reads SMNVEV (reference sequence). V lost 3 bases, J lost 2 bases, and 15 bases lay in between. The CDR3 DNA is TGTGCCAGCAGTTTTAGGGCCAGGGGAAACACAGATACGCAGTATTTT. Translated: CASSFRARGNTDTQYF.

The chain joins TRBV7-8 to TRBJ1-6; 7 bases match TRBD1. The J segment lost 0 bases and the V segment lost 1 base, leaving 12 bases of the junction unmatched. The germline V gene encodes CDR1 SGHVS and CDR2 FQNEAQ. There are 20 residues in the CDR3. The CDR3 here is CASSLDSIGTESSYNSPLHF. In DNA form, the CDR3 reads TGTGCCAGCAGCTTAGATTCTATCGGGACAGAGAGCTCCTATAATTCACCCCTCCACTTT.

The chain has TRBV4-3 and TRBJ2-1; D unclear. The CDR3 loop spans 16 amino acids. Trimming cost V 0 bases and J 4 bases, with 13 bases left between them. Germline V gives CDR1 LGHNA, CDR2 YSLEER. DNA for the CDR3: TGCGCCAGCAGCCAAGATCTCCAGGCAAATTACAATGAGCAGTTCTTC. This gives the protein CASSQDLQANYNEQFF.

The chain links TRBV13 to TRBJ2-1; 7 nucleotides line up with TRBD1. Germline V gene sequence: CDR1 PRHDT, CDR2 FYEKMQ (reference sequence). There are 14 residues in the CDR3. V lost 1 base and J lost 7; bases outside the gene matches: 4. This CDR3 is CASSLVDRRNEQFF. The CDR3 DNA follows: TGTGCCAGCAGCTTAGTGGACAGGAGAAATGAGCAGTTCTTC.

This chain joins TRBV4-1 and TRBJ2-7; TRBD1 is a possible D gene (5 bases). Germline CDR1 and CDR2: MGHRA and YSYEKL. Trimming shortened V by 0 bases and J by 9 bases, and 30 bases separated the two germline ends. The CDR3 has 19 amino acids. The DNA for the CDR3 is TGCGCCAGCAGCCAAGAGACAGCGCGCAGCTTAATCCTACGACACGGGCAGTACTTC. This encodes CASSQETARSLILRHGQYF.

This clone was seen only once. The rearrangement uses TRBV7-9 and TRBJ2-1, with D uncertain. CDR1 and CDR2 from the germline V gene are SEHNR and FQNEAQ (reference sequence). The CDR3 loop spans 15 amino acids. V lost 1 base and J 1 base, leaving 8 bases between the germline ends. The DNA for the CDR3 is TGTGCCAGCAGCTTAGAGGTAGTGTCCTACAATGAGCAGTTCTTC. This sequence encodes CASSLEVVSYNEQFF.

V and J are TRBV5-6 and TRBJ2-3, with a tentative D call TRBD2 (6 bases). This CDR3 is 14 amino acids long. Germline lookup yields CDR1 SGHDT and CDR2 YYEEEE. V shed 0 bases and J shed 4 bases, with 9 bases lying between them. The CDR3 sequence: CASSLAREADTQYF. The DNA of the CDR3 is TGTGCCAGCAGCTTGGCAAGGGAGGCAGATACGCAGTATTTT.

Comment on this clone: The sample carries other DNA sequences with the same CDR3. The chain couples TRBV4-1 to TRBJ1-5, with TRBD1 identical over 7 bases. Germline lookup yields CDR1 MGHRA and CDR2 YSYEKL. The CDR3 totals 16 residues. J lost 0 bases, V lost 3 bases, and 5 bases had no gene match. DNA of the CDR3: TGCGCCAGCAGCCAGAGACAGGGACTTAGCAATCAGCCCCAGCATTTT. Amino acid sequence: CASSQRQGLSNQPQHF.

The chain combines TRBV10-3 with TRBJ2-1; D uncertain. Germline loops: CDR1 ENHRY, CDR2 SYGVKD. The CDR3 sequence is 14 residues long. V dropped 0 bases and J dropped 6 bases, with 9 bases sitting between them. The CDR3 loop is CAISESHPANEQFF. CDR3 in DNA: TGTGCCATCAGTGAGTCGCACCCGGCCAATGAGCAGTTCTTC.

The chain couples TRBV11-2 to TRBJ2-5, with unresolved D. Germline V CDR1 and CDR2: SGHAT, FQNNGV. CDR3 length: 14 amino acids. V was clipped by 5 bases and J by 2 bases, with 12 bases between them. CDR3 amino acids: CASSLSTVQETQYF. CDR3 nucleotide sequence: TGTGCCAGCAGCCTATCGACGGTTCAAGAGACCCAGTACTTC.

The V and J genes are TRBV7-8 and TRBJ2-3; D perhaps matches TRBD2 (6 bases). Germline assignment: CDR1 SGHVS and CDR2 FQNEAQ. Trimming removed 5 bases from V and 0 bases from J, with 21 bases in between. The CDR3 is 18 amino acids. The DNA for the CDR3 is TGTGCCAGCAGCCCCCGCTTAGCGGAGAGTCCTAGCACAGATACGCAGTATTTT. It specifies CASSPRLAESPSTDTQYF.

The chain combines TRBV19 with TRBJ2-7; 12 bases match TRBD2. The trim removed 5 bases at V and 4 bases at J, leaving 6 bases unmatched. CDR1 and CDR2 from the germline V gene are LNHDA and SQIVND (reference sequence). The CDR3 is 15 residues long. The CDR3 protein is CASSAGLAGMYEQYF. In DNA form, the CDR3 reads TGTGCCAGTAGTGCGGGACTAGCGGGCATGTACGAGCAGTACTTC.

This rearrangement joins TRBV9 to TRBJ2-7; either TRBD1 or TRBD2 may supply D (5 bases each). This CDR3 contains 13 residues. V was cut by 0 bases and J by 5 bases, with 9 bases left in between. Germline V gene sequence: CDR1 SGDLS, CDR2 YYNGEE. The CDR3 is CASSVVGDHEQYF. CDR3 bases: TGTGCCAGCAGCGTAGTGGGGGATCACGAGCAGTACTTC. The full variable domain, completed using reference TRBV9 and TRBJ2-7, is DSGVTQTPKHLITATGQRVTLRCSPRSGDLSVYWYQQSLDQGLQFLIQYYNGEERAKGNILERFSAQQFPDLHSELNLSSLELGDSALYFCASSVVGDHEQYFGPGTRLTVT.

V and J are TRBV19 and TRBJ2-4; 8 bases line up with TRBD1. Per the germline V gene, CDR1 is LNHDA and CDR2 is SQIVND (reference sequence). Trimming at V came to 4 bases and at J to 8 bases, leaving 4 bases not matched to a gene. The CDR3 is 13 residues long. CDR3: CASSRTGPHIQYF. The DNA for the CDR3 is TGTGCCAGTAGTAGGACAGGGCCGCACATTCAGTACTTC.

Concerning this clone itself: This clone may be a read error of a much larger clone one base away. The same CDR3 also results from other DNA sequences found in this sample. This sequence joins TRBV13 and TRBJ2-7; TRBD1 aligns across 10 bases. The CDR3 extends over 13 amino acids. The J segment lost 4 bases and the V segment lost 3 bases, leaving 0 bases of the junction unmatched. Germline CDR1 and CDR2: PRHDT and FYEKMQ (reference sequence). DNA of the CDR3: TGTGCCAGCAGCTTGGGACAGGGGTACGAGCAGTACTTC. This encodes CASSLGQGYEQYF.

In DNA form, the CDR3 reads TGTGCCAGCAGCTTAGGCGGGCAGGGGTACGGAAATGAGCAGTTCTTC. It translates to CASSLGGQGYGNEQFF. The rearrangement links TRBV7-6 to TRBJ2-1; possible D gene TRBD1, 6 bases. Germline CDR1 reads SGHVS; CDR2 reads FNYEAQ. V shed 1 base and J shed 7 bases, with 17 bases lying between them. CDR3 length equals 16 residues.

V and J are TRBV10-3 and TRBJ2-5, with 8 bases aligning to TRBD2. CDR1 and CDR2 from the germline V gene are ENHRY and SYGVKD. Trimming at V came to 6 bases and at J to 5 bases, leaving 5 bases not matched to a gene. The CDR3 loop spans 13 amino acids. The CDR3 DNA reads as TGTGCCATCAGGGGAACTAGCGGCGAGACCCAGTACTTC. This gives the protein CAIRGTSGETQYF.

The chain recombines TRBV28 with TRBJ2-5, with 9 positions matching TRBD1. The CDR3 is 16 amino acids. V gave up 5 bases and J gave up 1 base; unmatched junction bases: 8. CDR1 and CDR2 from the germline V gene are MDHEN and SYDVKM. In nucleotides, the CDR3 is TGTGCCAGCAGTCACGGGACAGGGAATATCCAAGAGACCCAGTACTTC. Translation: CASSHGTGNIQETQYF.

The rearrangement uses TRBV6-1 and TRBJ1-2; possible D gene TRBD1, 6 bases. Between the trimmed V and J ends, which lost 2 bases and 7 bases, there was a span of 14 bases. The CDR3 covers 14 residues. CDR1 and CDR2 (germline): MNHNS, SASEGT. The CDR3 DNA reads as TGTGCCAGCAGTGAATGGGGGGCCGGTGTTGGCTACACCTTC. Residues: CASSEWGAGVGYTF.

About this clone itself: Other DNA sequences from this sample encode an identical CDR3 as well. This sequence joins TRBV27 and TRBJ2-6; D gene uncertain. V lost 2 bases to trimming and J lost 2 bases, with 4 bases between them. CDR1 MNHEY and CDR2 SMNVEV come from the germline V gene (reference sequence). This CDR3 spans 14 amino acids. The CDR3 nucleotides read TGTGCCAGCAGTTTAATAGCTGGGGCCAACGTCCTGACTTTC. Protein: CASSLIAGANVLTF.

V and J are TRBV6-5 and TRBJ1-3; no firm D call. V lost 0 bases and J 4 bases, leaving 10 bases between the germline ends. Germline CDR1 is MNHEY and CDR2 is SVGAGI. CDR3 length equals 15 residues. CDR3 bases: TGTGCCAGCAGTTACTCGATGGGAGCCGGAAACACCATATATTTT. Its translation is CASSYSMGAGNTIYF.

The V and J genes are TRBV5-4 and TRBJ2-7, with D tentatively TRBD1 (5 bases). The V gene lost 3 bases and the J gene lost 5 bases, with 18 bases spanning the gap. The CDR3 sequence is 15 residues long. Germline CDR1 is SGHNT and CDR2 is YYREEE (reference sequence). The CDR3 is CASSYQDNTYNEQYF. The DNA of the CDR3 is TGTGCCAGCAGCTACCAGGACAATACCTACAACGAGCAGTACTTC. The variable domain in full, with the rest retrieved from reference TRBV5-4 and TRBJ2-7, is ETGVTQSPTHLIKTRGQQVTLRCSSQSGHNTVSWYQQALGQGPQFIFQYYREEENGRGNFPPRFSGLQFPNYSSELNVNALELDDSALYLCASSYQDNTYNEQYFGPGTRLTVT.

The V call is TRBV6-1, the J call TRBJ2-7, with D unresolved. V lost 4 bases to trimming and J lost 4 bases, with 23 bases between them. Germline V gene data show CDR1 as MNHNS and CDR2 as SASEGT. The CDR3 has 17 residues. The chain's CDR3 is CASSVRPPDGGMYEQYF. The CDR3 coding sequence is TGTGCCAGCAGTGTTCGGCCGCCGGACGGCGGAATGTACGAGCAGTACTTC.

The gene calls are TRBV4-1 and TRBJ1-6; D remains unclear. CDR1 is MGHRA, CDR2 YSYEKL, per germline. V was cut by 0 bases and J by 7 bases, with 13 bases left in between. The CDR3 covers 16 residues. The DNA for the CDR3 is TGCGCCAGCAGCCAAGATATAGGACTGATAAATTCACCCCTCCACTTT. Amino acids: CASSQDIGLINSPLHF.

This CDR3 reads CASSPSPSIETQYF. For the CDR3, the DNA is TGTGCCAGCAGTCCCAGCCCCTCGATCGAGACCCAGTACTTC. The V call is TRBV6-6, the J call TRBJ2-5; D call uncertain. Trimming cost V 5 bases and J 5 bases, with 15 bases left between them. Germline CDR1 MNHNY, CDR2 SVGAGI (reference sequence). CDR3 size: 14 residues.

V gene TRBV9 combines with J gene TRBJ2-3; the match to TRBD1 covers 7 bases. V shed 0 bases and J 5 bases; nucleotides not matched to a gene: 9. The CDR3 has 16 residues. Germline CDR1 SGDLS, CDR2 YYNGEE. CDR3 sequence (DNA): TGTGCCAGCAGCGTAGGTAGGGGGCCCCGGGTAGATACGCAGTATTTT. Its protein is CASSVGRGPRVDTQYF.

CDR3 loop: CASSQTVGETQYF. The CDR3 nucleotides are TGCGCCAGCAGCCAAACTGTGGGAGAGACCCAGTACTTC. V usage is TRBV4-3 and J usage is TRBJ2-5; D call uncertain. The CDR3 covers 13 residues. The V gene lost 2 bases and the J gene lost 4 bases, with 8 bases spanning the gap. Germline CDR1 is LGHNA and CDR2 is YSLEER.